In this sample, the clone carrying this T cell receptor (beta chain) turned up a few times. A much larger clone is a single base away; this may be a read error. This CDR3 has 14 residues. CDR1 is MNHEY, CDR2 SVGAGI, per germline. The time point was: persistent/refractory GD, antithyroid drugs over 5 years with positive TRAb. PBMC RNA was the source of the TCR library. Sequencing libraries for TCR beta were prepared with iRepertoire HTBI primers and Arm-PCR of CDR3 regions. MiXCR was run by TCRdb on the multiplex PCR reads, yielding one entry per CDR3 protein. The data contain about 310,000 distinct CDR3 sequences, under 25% of them singletons. These data originate in a study of regulatory T cells in long-lasting Graves disease.

The chain uses TRBV6-5 and TRBJ1-2; D is unclear. Material: peripheral blood mononuclear cells (PBMCs), obtained when the disease was refractory, from a patient treated with antithyroid drugs. The receptor was isolated from a female donor with Graves disease. For the CDR3, the DNA is TGTGCCAACAGTTTCGGGAACAGCAACTATGGCTACACCTTC. Translated: CANSFGNSNYGYTF.